This TCR beta chain emerged from a study of Ad26.COV2.S vaccination and SARS-CoV-2 variants. Across the study: Ad26.COV2.S shots went into the muscle once or twice, 56 days apart. Study-wide points: Non-spike TCR breadth showed similarity between vaccine and placebo recipients.

Clones were sequenced by immunoSEQ multiplex PCR, and TCRdb holds only the in-frame ones, with some missing. The repertoire holds approximately 400,000 clones, with 83% as singletons. Details on this clone: The antigen is unknown.

CDR1 is LGHNT, CDR2 FRNRAP, per germline. V lost 6 bases to trimming and J lost 1 base, with 6 bases between them. This CDR3 comprises 12 residues. Treatment in this sample: about 20 received Ad26.COV2.S at low or high dose, single or two shots; about 5 received placebo; per-sample allocation not given. Sampling was performed 63 days after the first vaccine or placebo injection. An Ad26 vector that expressed Wuhan-strain SARS-CoV-2 spike constituted the vaccine. Material: peripheral blood, obtained in a trial of Ad26.COV2.S vaccine versus placebo. The origin of this receptor is a person aged 18-60 years who received the Ad26.COV2.S COVID-19 vaccine or a placebo. V and J are TRBV12-5 and TRBJ1-1; no definite D call. In DNA, the CDR3 is TGTGCTAGTGGATCAAGGAACACTGAAGCTTTCTTT. The encoded protein is CASGSRNTEAFF.